The 28 T cell receptor beta chains in this list originate from one sample, sequenced in a study of cytomegalovirus exposure and HLA in healthy donors. Primers: 60 Vbeta forward and 13 Jbeta reverse. The data were produced by immunoSEQ multiplex PCR, yet TCRdb's version contains in-frame clones alone and is incomplete. The sample includes about 170,000 clones. Sequencing used PBMCs. The origin of the receptors is a woman under 30 in good health and CMV-seropositive.

The V and J genes are TRBV7-9 and TRBJ2-7, with TRBD2 matching 8 bases. Unmatched junction bases numbered 5, after V lost 0 bases and J lost 7 bases. CDR3 length equals 14 residues. Germline values: CDR1 SEHNR, CDR2 FQNEAQ (reference sequence). The CDR3 reads CASSLAGTGGEQYF. In DNA, the CDR3 is TGTGCCAGCAGCTTAGCTGGGACGGGAGGGGAGCAGTACTTC.

V and J are TRBV7-9 and TRBJ2-1, with D maybe TRBD1 (5 bases). V lost 7 bases and J lost 8, with 15 bases in between. CDR3 length: 13 residues. CDR1 and CDR2 from the germline V gene are SEHNR and FQNEAQ (reference sequence). DNA of the CDR3: TGTGCCAGCACCTCAGGGTTCGCGGATGAGCAGTTCTTC. Translation: CASTSGFADEQFF.

The J gene is TRBJ2-7, the V gene TRBV7-2, with 9 bases identical to TRBD1. This CDR3 is built from 14 residues. The junction had 6 bases not matched to a gene; V was cut back by 5 bases and J by 4 bases. The germline V gene encodes CDR1 SGHTA and CDR2 FQGNSA. The CDR3 bases are TGTGCCAGCAGCACACAGGGGGCGGCGTACGAGCAGTACTTC. Amino acids: CASSTQGAAYEQYF.

Details on this clone: One end of the junction does not line up with germline, which may come from a read error. This sequence joins TRBV27 and TRBJ1-5; D remains ambiguous. The CDR3 has 14 residues. Per the germline V gene, CDR1 is MNHEY and CDR2 is SMNVEV (reference sequence). CDR3 amino acids: CAGSFASSNQPQHF. The DNA for the CDR3 is TGTGCCGGCAGTTTCGCCAGTAGCAATCAGCCCCAGCATTTT.

The chain joins TRBV12-5 to TRBJ1-2; unclear D gene. V was shortened by 6 bases and J by 7 bases, with 12 bases between the two germline ends. Germline lookup yields CDR1 LGHNT and CDR2 FRNRAP. The length of the CDR3 is 12 residues. CDR3 DNA sequence: TGTGCTAGTGGCTACTTCCAAGCTGGCTACACCTTC. As protein: CASGYFQAGYTF.

The chain joins TRBV11-1 to TRBJ2-1, with 8 nucleotides matching TRBD1. Germline assignment: CDR1 SGHAT and CDR2 FQDESV (reference sequence). The CDR3 spans 15 residues. After removal of 3 bases from V and 5 bases from J, the junction contained 6 bases not matched to a gene. For the CDR3, the DNA is TGTGCCAGCAGCTTCTGGACAGGGTCCCACAATGAGCAGTTCTTC. Translation gives CASSFWTGSHNEQFF.

This rearrangement joins TRBV4-2 to TRBJ1-1, with a weak D call TRBD1 (6 bases). The ends were cut back, 0 bases at V and 0 bases at J, with 14 bases in the middle. This CDR3 contains 17 residues. Germline assignment: CDR1 LGHNA and CDR2 YNFKEQ. Written as DNA, the CDR3 is TGTGCCAGCAGCCAAGAAGCGGGACAAATCTTGAACACTGAAGCTTTCTTT. As protein: CASSQEAGQILNTEAFF.

V is TRBV6-7 and J is TRBJ2-1, with 9 bases matching TRBD2. TRBV6-7 is noted as an ORF with a role that remains uncertain. The CDR3 is 18 residues long. J lost 4 bases, V lost 0 bases, and 10 bases had no gene match. The CDR3 DNA reads TGTGCCAGCAGTTACTCGAACGTCTCTAGCGGGGTTTACAATGAGCAGTTCTTC. Amino acid sequence: CASSYSNVSSGVYNEQFF.

V usage is TRBV11-3 and J usage is TRBJ2-2; D is ambiguous. Trimming took 3 bases from V and 6 from J, leaving 5 bases between them. Germline CDR1 SGHNT, CDR2 YENEEA. The CDR3 is 12 residues long. The DNA of the CDR3 is TGTGCCAGCAGCTTTTCGGCCGGGGAGCTGTTTTTT. Amino acid sequence: CASSFSAGELFF. The full variable domain, completed using reference TRBV11-3 and TRBJ2-2, is EAGVVQSPRYKIIEKKQPVAFWCNPISGHNTLYWYLQNLGQGPELLIRYENEEAVDDSQLPKDRFSAERLKGVDSTLKIQPAELGDSAVYLCASSFSAGELFFGEGSRLTVL.

The V gene is TRBV5-1, the J gene TRBJ2-5; no clear D gene. TRBJ2-7 matches the DNA end more closely, so the J call is doubtful. Per the germline V gene, CDR1 is SGHRS and CDR2 is YFSETQ. This CDR3 contains 16 residues. CDR3 region: CASSLDFLTSTYEQYF. The CDR3 DNA is TGCGCCAGCAGCTTGGACTTCCTCACTTCAACCTACGAGCAGTACTTC.

The chain is built from TRBV5-1 and TRBJ2-7; 8 bases are a match to TRBD2. V dropped 5 bases and J dropped 4; count of bases not matched to a gene: 8. Germline lookup yields CDR1 SGHRS and CDR2 YFSETQ. This CDR3 comprises 14 residues. The CDR3 DNA follows: TGCGCCAGCAGGAAGGGAGGGACTAGTTACGAGCAGTACTTC. It codes for CASRKGGTSYEQYF.

The chain recombines TRBV7-2 with TRBJ1-2, with D unresolved. The length of the CDR3 is 15 residues. The germline V and J ends were trimmed by 2 bases and 4 bases, with 14 bases remaining between them. CDR1 and CDR2 (germline): SGHTA, FQGNSA. In DNA, the CDR3 is TGTGCCAGCAGCTTAAAATTTGAGGTCATCTATGGCTACACCTTC. This encodes CASSLKFEVIYGYTF.

The V call is TRBV21-1, the J call TRBJ1-5; TRBD1, the table's D call, lacks a check against the DNA. TRBV21-1 is noted as a pseudogene. This CDR3 is 15 amino acids long. This CDR3 is CASIYRGWGKQPQHF. DNA of the CDR3: TGTGCCAGCATCTACAGGGGATGGGGAAAACAGCCCCAGCATTTT.

The chain is built from TRBV18 and TRBJ1-1; D gene ambiguous. Trimming removed 2 bases from V and 1 base from J, with 8 bases in between. The germline V gene encodes CDR1 KGHSH and CDR2 LQKENI. The CDR3 covers 14 residues. The CDR3 DNA reads TGTGCCAGCTCACCAGTGGCCTCGAACACTGAAGCTTTCTTT. Its protein product is CASSPVASNTEAFF. The variable domain in full, completed from reference TRBV18 and TRBJ1-1, reads NAGVMQNPRHLVRRRGQEARLRCSPMKGHSHVYWYRQLPEEGLKFMVYLQKENIIDESGMPKERFSAEFPKEGPSILRIQQVVRGDSAAYFCASSPVASNTEAFFGQGTRLTVV.

V gene TRBV27 combines with J gene TRBJ2-5, with D maybe TRBD1 (6 bases). The germline gives CDR1 MNHEY, CDR2 SMNVEV (reference sequence). CDR3 length: 16 residues. Trimming removed 6 bases at V and 0 bases at J, with 17 bases between. DNA of the CDR3: TGTGCCAGCAGCGCAACGGGGCAGGGGAACCAAGAGACCCAGTACTTC. Translated: CASSATGQGNQETQYF.

CDR3 residues: CASSYGLDTQYF. The CDR3 nucleotides read TGTGCCAGCAGTTACGGACTAGATACGCAGTATTTT. This chain connects TRBV6-5 to TRBJ2-3, with a weak D call TRBD2 (5 bases). Germline CDR1 and CDR2: MNHEY and SVGAGI. The length of the CDR3 is 12 residues. Between the trimmed V and J ends, which lost 2 bases and 5 bases, there was a span of 5 bases.

The V and J genes are TRBV7-8 and TRBJ1-1, with a tentative D call TRBD1 (5 bases). CDR3 length: 14 amino acids. Germline CDR1 reads SGHVS; CDR2 reads FQNEAQ. V lost 5 bases, J lost 1 base, and 11 bases lay in between. CDR3 amino acids: CASSRQTSNTEAFF. CDR3 in DNA: TGTGCCAGCAGCCGACAGACCTCGAACACTGAAGCTTTCTTT.

The chain carries TRBV5-1 and TRBJ2-2; 8 bases map to TRBD2. Looked up from germline, CDR1 is SGHRS and CDR2 is YFSETQ. The CDR3 runs 15 residues. Trimming took 4 bases from V and 1 from J; bases not matched to a gene: 3. CDR3 DNA sequence: TGCGCCAGCAGCCGGGCGGGAGGGAACACCGGGGAGCTGTTTTTT. Amino acids: CASSRAGGNTGELFF.

About this clone: The same CDR3 is also encoded by other DNA sequences in this sample. The chain has TRBV5-4 and TRBJ1-1; possibly TRBD1 for D (5 bases). CDR3 length equals 13 residues. Germline assignment: CDR1 SGHNT and CDR2 YYREEE (reference sequence). Trimming removed 4 bases at V and 1 base at J, with 8 bases between. The CDR3 sequence: CASSHDRNTEAFF. The CDR3 DNA reads as TGTGCCAGCAGCCACGACAGGAACACTGAAGCTTTCTTT.

DNA for the CDR3: TGTGCCAGCAGCCCTGAATCCGCAGGATATGGCTACACCTTC. This gives the protein CASSPESAGYGYTF. The chain recombines TRBV5-4 with TRBJ1-2; D gene uncertain. The V gene's germline CDR1 is SGHNT and CDR2 YYREEE (reference sequence). This CDR3 contains 14 residues. The V and J ends lost 4 bases and 5 bases respectively, with 15 bases between them.

The genes are TRBV30 and TRBJ2-1; D possibly corresponds to TRBD2 (6 bases). Germline V lookup: CDR1 GTSNPN, CDR2 SVGIG (reference sequence). CDR3 length equals 13 residues. V gave up 5 bases and J gave up 10 bases, with 18 bases separating them. The DNA for the CDR3 is TGTGCCTGGGACCATCCCGGGGCGGGGGAGCAGTTCTTC. Amino acid sequence: CAWDHPGAGEQFF.

The gene calls are TRBV4-1 and TRBJ2-5; 7 positions agree with TRBD1. The V and J ends lost 6 bases and 4 bases, in that order; junction bases with no gene match: 14. The germline gives CDR1 MGHRA, CDR2 YSYEKL. CDR3 length equals 16 residues. The CDR3 DNA is TGCGCCAGCAGATTGTCCTTGGGACAGCTCCTAGAGACCCAGTACTTC. This sequence encodes CASRLSLGQLLETQYF.

The chain uses TRBV6-4 and TRBJ2-1, with 9 positions matching TRBD1. CDR3 size: 14 residues. V shed 3 bases, J shed 6 bases, and the junction held 3 bases outside the gene matches. Germline loops: CDR1 MRHNA, CDR2 SNTAGT. This CDR3 reads CASSEGTGSNEQFF. DNA of the CDR3: TGTGCCAGCAGTGAAGGGACAGGGTCCAATGAGCAGTTCTTC.

The chain uses TRBV15 and TRBJ2-1; 13 bases fit TRBD2. This CDR3 contains 17 residues. V lost 0 bases, J lost 6 bases, and 5 bases stayed unmatched. Germline values: CDR1 LNHNV, CDR2 YYDKDF (reference sequence). This CDR3 reads CATSRDRGLAGSNEQFF. For the CDR3, the DNA is TGTGCCACCAGCAGAGATCGGGGACTAGCGGGATCCAATGAGCAGTTCTTC.

The rearrangement links TRBV5-1 to TRBJ2-7; D perhaps matches TRBD2 (7 bases). V lost 4 bases and J 4 bases, leaving 15 bases between the germline ends. CDR3 size: 14 residues. Germline V gene sequence: CDR1 SGHRS, CDR2 YFSETQ. This chain's CDR3 is CASSAGAGRYEQYF. The CDR3 DNA is TGCGCCAGCAGCGCGGGGGCAGGGCGGTACGAGCAGTACTTC.

The genes are TRBV7-3 and TRBJ1-2; maybe TRBD1 (5 bases). The germline CDR1 and CDR2 sequences are SGHTA and FQGTGA. V shed 7 bases and J shed 8 bases, with 20 bases lying between them. This CDR3 has 14 residues. CDR3 coding DNA: TGTGCCAGCACCACCGCGGGAGGGGCGGGGGGCTACACCTTC. This codes for CASTTAGGAGGYTF.

The CDR3 region has the DNA TGTGCCAGCTCACCTTCGGTAGCGGGAGTTGACACCGGGGAGCTGTTTTTT. Translated: CASSPSVAGVDTGELFF. V usage is TRBV18 and J usage is TRBJ2-2; TRBD2 aligns across 9 bases. Germline CDR1 reads KGHSH; CDR2 reads LQKENI. The CDR3 loop spans 17 amino acids. Germline trimming cut 3 bases from V and 3 bases from J; bases unmatched to any gene: 8.

The chain joins TRBV19 to TRBJ1-1; 9 bases are a match to TRBD1. CDR1 is LNHDA, CDR2 SQIVND, per germline (reference sequence). The CDR3 is 16 residues long. V shed 2 bases and J 1 base; nucleotides not matched to a gene: 5. The CDR3 spells CASSIRGQGTNTEAFF. In DNA form, the CDR3 reads TGTGCCAGTAGTATAAGGGGACAGGGTACGAACACTGAAGCTTTCTTT.